This T cell receptor beta chain emerged from a study of shared clonotypes between healthy human individuals. Study summary: The plates for each donor numbered three CD4 naive, three CD4 memory, two CD8 naive and one CD8 memory. Study-wide results and caveats: Donor clonotype sharing was expected to depend on sequencing depth.

The CDR3 length is 16 residues. V was pared by 6 bases and J by 7 bases, with 13 bases of the junction left unmatched. Germline V gives CDR1 SGDLS, CDR2 YYNGEE. A remark on this clone: Its antigen is undetermined.

TCRdb's table, derived via immunoSEQ multiplex PCR, lists solely in-frame clones and lacks some. The table lists about 2.3 million clones, approximately 90% of them singletons. This clonotype was sampled from a man aged 18 to 35 in good health. Some clones in this sample may be carry-over from other donors' samples. The chain couples TRBV9 to TRBJ2-2; TRBD1 matches at 9 bases. The sequencing sample was made of naive CD4+ T cells from PBMCs. Stated subset: CD45RA+ positively selected. CDR3: CASTQRTGAGIGELFF. The CDR3, as DNA: TGTGCCAGCACCCAAAGGACAGGGGCTGGTATCGGGGAGCTGTTTTTT.